Below are 26 T cell receptor beta chains sequenced from a single sample in a study of metastatic and nonmetastatic thyroid tumors. Treatment of any kind had been given to no patient before thyroid surgery. Using MiXCR, TCRdb reanalyzed the PCR reads. The sample has approximately 70,000 clones, more than 15% seen once. Sequencing was performed on blood. The receptor set was obtained from a female donor with papillary thyroid cancer or a benign thyroid nodule (not recorded which). Some clones in this sample may be carry-over from other donors' samples.

This sequence joins TRBV2 and TRBJ2-1, with 8 bases lining up with TRBD1. Germline-derived CDR1 and CDR2 are SNHLY and FYNNEI. Trimming cost V 7 bases and J 6 bases; bases outside gene matches: 8. The CDR3 spans 14 residues. This CDR3 reads CASTQGAGGNEQFF. Here the CDR3 DNA reads TGTGCCAGCACCCAGGGGGCAGGGGGCAATGAGCAGTTCTTC.

The table lists this clone with many counts. The chain recombines TRBV5-8 with TRBJ2-1, with D tentatively TRBD1 (6 bases). Trimming removed 1 base at V and 2 bases at J, with 13 bases between. The CDR3 length is 16 residues. Germline loops: CDR1 SGHTS, CDR2 YDEGEE. The CDR3 DNA sequence: TGTGCCAGCAGCTTGTATCGACAGGACACCTACAATGAGCAGTTCTTC. Its translation is CASSLYRQDTYNEQFF.

Many counts were recorded for this clone. This chain links TRBV9 with TRBJ2-3, with D maybe TRBD2 (6 bases). Germline V CDR1 and CDR2: SGDLS, YYNGEE. The ends were cut back, 2 bases at V and 8 bases at J, with 12 bases in the middle. The CDR3 extends over 13 amino acids. The CDR3 DNA is TGTGCCAGCAGCGTCAGACTAGAGGGTACGCAGTATTTT. It encodes CASSVRLEGTQYF.

This clone showed up many times. The chain combines TRBV6-1 with TRBJ1-4; 9 bases align to TRBD1. CDR1 and CDR2 (germline): MNHNS, SASEGT. The ends lost 7 bases at V and 7 bases at J; junction bases unmatched: 1. The CDR3 has 12 amino acids. CDR3 region: CASKGQGEKLFF. Written as DNA, the CDR3 is TGTGCCAGCAAGGGACAGGGTGAAAAACTGTTTTTT.

This clone was recorded many times. The rearrangement links TRBV24-1 to TRBJ2-7; 9 bases match TRBD1. CDR1 and CDR2 (germline): KGHDR, SFDVKD. J gave up 2 bases and V 5 bases, and 6 bases lay outside the gene matches. The CDR3 totals 15 residues. CDR3 in DNA: TGTGCCACCAGTGCACCGGGACAGGGACCCTACGAGCAGTACTTC. Translation gives CATSAPGQGPYEQYF.

The rearrangement uses TRBV27 and TRBJ2-7; D not resolved. Trimming cost V 1 base and J 0 bases, with 7 bases left between them. Germline V gene sequence: CDR1 MNHEY, CDR2 SMNVEV (reference sequence). This CDR3 has 14 residues. The CDR3 sequence is CASSLFRTSYEQYF. For the CDR3, the DNA is TGTGCCAGCAGTTTATTTCGGACCTCCTACGAGCAGTACTTC.

The gene calls are TRBV20-1 and TRBJ2-7, with a weak D call TRBD1 (6 bases). V was trimmed by 3 bases and J by 7 bases, leaving 16 bases between them. The CDR3 is 13 amino acids. Germline V gene sequence: CDR1 DFQATT, CDR2 SNEGSKA (reference sequence). The CDR3 region is CSAREGTMDEQYF. The DNA of the CDR3 is TGCAGTGCTAGGGAAGGGACAATGGATGAGCAGTACTTC.

This clone was seen ten or more times. The same CDR3 arises from other DNA sequences in this sample as well. This chain joins TRBV5-1 and TRBJ1-4; the D gene is possibly TRBD1 (5 bases). V was trimmed by 4 bases and J by 5 bases, leaving 18 bases between them. Per germline, CDR1 SGHRS and CDR2 YFSETQ. The CDR3 loop spans 16 amino acids. CDR3 sequence reads: CASSPVGDVRNEKLFF. The CDR3 region has the DNA TGCGCCAGCAGCCCGGTAGGGGATGTAAGGAATGAAAAACTGTTTTTT.

The sample holds many counts of this clone. The chain links TRBV7-9 to TRBJ1-5, with 9 bases fitting TRBD1. CDR3 length equals 14 residues. Germline lookup yields CDR1 SEHNR and CDR2 FQNEAQ (reference sequence). With V trimmed by 6 bases and J by 7 bases, 7 bases remained unmatched. CDR3 DNA: TGTGCCAGCAGTTCACAGGGGGCAAAGCAGCCCCAGCATTTT. This encodes CASSSQGAKQPQHF.

This chain joins TRBV28 and TRBJ2-1; possibly TRBD2 for D (6 bases). The CDR3 runs 14 residues. Germline-derived CDR1 and CDR2 are MDHEN and SYDVKM. Trimming cost V 6 bases and J 5 bases, with 14 bases left between them. In DNA, the CDR3 is TGTGCCAGCAGACCCCCGGCGGGACACAATGAGCAGTTCTTC. Its protein is CASRPPAGHNEQFF.

The chain uses TRBV6-5 and TRBJ1-1; D perhaps matches TRBD1 (5 bases). Germline V gene sequence: CDR1 MNHEY, CDR2 SVGAGI. This CDR3 region has 13 residues. V gave up 4 bases and J gave up 8 bases, with 14 bases separating them. CDR3 sequence reads: CASSFRDPREAFF. In DNA form, the CDR3 reads TGTGCCAGCAGTTTCCGGGACCCGAGAGAAGCTTTCTTT.

The chain joins TRBV13 to TRBJ1-1, with a weak D call TRBD1 (6 bases). This CDR3 region has 11 residues. V was shortened by 5 bases and J by 11 bases, with 12 bases between the two germline ends. The germline gives CDR1 PRHDT, CDR2 FYEKMQ (reference sequence). The CDR3 loop is CASSTGQGAFF. CDR3 nucleotides: TGTGCCAGCAGCACCGGCCAGGGGGCTTTCTTT.

This clone was recorded at least ten times. This CDR3 is CSVSHPSGRIDEQFF. As DNA, the CDR3 is TGCAGTGTCAGCCATCCTAGCGGGAGAATCGATGAGCAGTTCTTC. The genes are TRBV20-1 and TRBJ2-1, with TRBD2 matching 10 bases. This CDR3 region has 15 residues. Germline V gene data show CDR1 as DFQATT and CDR2 as SNEGSKA (reference sequence). V lost 7 bases, J lost 8 bases, and 14 bases stayed unmatched.

The CDR3: CSARDRPGTEYAETFYEQYF. The CDR3 nucleotides read TGCAGTGCTAGAGATCGTCCTGGTACTGAATACGCCGAAACATTCTACGAGCAGTACTTC. This chain joins TRBV20-1 and TRBJ2-7, with no clear D. The germline CDR1 and CDR2 sequences are DFQATT and SNEGSKA (reference sequence). CDR3 length: 20 amino acids. The V gene lost 0 bases and the J gene lost 3 bases, with 30 bases spanning the gap.

Ten or more counts support this clone. The genes are TRBV5-1 and TRBJ2-7; the D gene is possibly TRBD1 (6 bases). Germline CDR1 reads SGHRS; CDR2 reads YFSETQ. This CDR3 spans 14 amino acids. Trimming removed 2 bases from V and 0 bases from J, with 9 bases in between. CDR3 DNA sequence: TGCGCCAGCAGCTTTGACAGGAGCTCCTACGAGCAGTACTTC. As protein: CASSFDRSSYEQYF.

The sample holds many counts of this clone. The genes are TRBV29-1 and TRBJ1-5; perhaps TRBD1 as D (6 bases). The length of the CDR3 is 13 residues. Germline CDR1 is SQVTM and CDR2 is ANQGSEA. V was cut by 3 bases and J by 6 bases, with 12 bases left in between. CDR3 sequence reads: CSVERGGGQPQHF. CDR3 DNA sequence: TGCAGCGTTGAGCGGGGAGGGGGTCAGCCCCAGCATTTT.

This clone was observed many times. A junction end diverges from the germline sequence, so it may reflect a read error. Other DNA sequences in the sample encode the same CDR3. V usage is TRBV6-1 and J usage is TRBJ1-4, with TRBD1 matching over 11 bases. Per germline, CDR1 MNHNS and CDR2 SASEGT. The CDR3 is 16 amino acids. CDR3 sequence reads: CASSENPGTGGEKLFF. CDR3 sequence (DNA): TGTGCCAGCAGTGAGAACCCCGGGACAGGGGGTGAAAAATTGTTTTTT.

This clone was detected ten times or more. At one end the junction does not follow the germline gene, possibly because of a read error. V and J are TRBV20-1 and TRBJ1-2, with D unresolved. Germline V lookup: CDR1 DFQATT, CDR2 SNEGSKA (reference sequence). The CDR3 extends over 11 amino acids. CDR3 amino acids: CSARANDGYTF. DNA of the CDR3: TGCAGTGCTAGAGCTAACGATGGCTACACCTTC.

A word on this clone: The junction does not match germline at one end; this may be a read error. J is TRBJ1-3 and V is TRBV30; TRBD1 agrees at 7 bases. The germline CDR1 and CDR2 sequences are GTSNPN and SVGIG (reference sequence). This CDR3 spans 15 amino acids. CDR3 nucleotide sequence: TGTGCCTGTAATCTTAAGGGGGCCTCTCGAAACACCATATATTTT. It encodes CACNLKGASRNTIYF.

This clone was counted ten times or more. The chain links TRBV28 to TRBJ1-1, with TRBD1 matching 7 bases. V lost 2 bases and J lost 4; bases outside the gene matches: 4. The germline gives CDR1 MDHEN, CDR2 SYDVKM. There are 14 residues in the CDR3. In DNA form, the CDR3 reads TGTGCCAGCAGTTTAACAGGGGTGGGCACTGAAGCTTTCTTT. Translated, it gives CASSLTGVGTEAFF.

The J gene is TRBJ2-5, the V gene TRBV5-1, with 8 bases that match TRBD1. In germline, CDR1 is SGHRS, CDR2 YFSETQ. V dropped 4 bases and J dropped 9; count of bases not matched to a gene: 14. CDR3 length: 15 amino acids. CDR3 coding DNA: TGCGCCAGCAGCCCATGGGACAGGTCTACCGTCGCCCAGTACTTC. Protein product: CASSPWDRSTVAQYF.

This clone was recorded at least ten times. This chain links TRBV13 with TRBJ2-1; tentatively, D is TRBD2 (5 bases). This CDR3 spans 13 amino acids. The V end lost 1 base, the J end lost 7 bases, and 8 bases lay between the germline ends. Germline V gives CDR1 PRHDT, CDR2 FYEKMQ (reference sequence). The CDR3 reads CASSLARTNEQFF. CDR3 bases: TGTGCCAGCAGCTTAGCTAGGACTAATGAGCAGTTCTTC.

Many counts were recorded for this clone. The chain recombines TRBV7-9 with TRBJ2-2; possible D gene TRBD2, 5 bases. Germline V gene data show CDR1 as SEHNR and CDR2 as FQNEAQ (reference sequence). The CDR3 length is 12 residues. The V end was cut by 7 bases, the J end by 5 bases, with 8 bases between. The CDR3 DNA reads as TGTGCCAGCAAGTGGGAGACCGGGGAGCTGTTTTTT. It yields the protein CASKWETGELFF.

V usage is TRBV30 and J usage is TRBJ2-2, with D possibly being TRBD1 or TRBD2 (5 bases each). The CDR3 extends over 12 amino acids. Germline lookup yields CDR1 GTSNPN and CDR2 SVGIG (reference sequence). Between the trimmed V and J ends, which lost 3 bases and 7 bases, there was a span of 9 bases. The CDR3 region has the DNA TGTGCCTGGAGGGATGGGGGCGGGGAGCTGTTTTTT. Translating it yields CAWRDGGGELFF. Full variable domain (outside the CDR3, taken from reference TRBV30 and TRBJ2-2): SQTIHQWPATLVQPVGSPLSLECTVEGTSNPNLYWYRQAAGRGLQLLFYSVGIGQISSEVPQNLSASRPQDRQFILSSKKLLLSDSGFYLCAWRDGGGELFFGEGSRLTVL.

This clone was counted at least ten times. The gene calls are TRBV30 and TRBJ2-1, with TRBD2 identical over 12 bases. Looked up from germline, CDR1 is GTSNPN and CDR2 is SVGIG (reference sequence). This CDR3 has 13 residues. CDR3 loop: CVRLAGVYNEQFF. The CDR3 nucleotides read TGTGTCCGACTAGCGGGAGTTTACAATGAGCAGTTCTTC.

There are a few counts of this clone. Just one base apart from a much larger clone, this may be a read error. V gene TRBV6-2 or TRBV6-3 combines with J gene TRBJ1-2; D gene uncertain. Germline CDR1 reads MNHEY; CDR2 reads SVGEGT. This CDR3 contains 13 residues. Trimming left V 6 bases short and J 0 bases short, with 8 bases between. CDR3 sequence: CASSPGANYGYTF. The CDR3 DNA sequence: TGTGCCAGCAGCCCAGGAGCTAACTATGGCTACACCTTC.